The text below deals with one T cell receptor beta chain. This specimen comes from a study of shared clonotypes between healthy human individuals. The CDR3 covers 15 residues. V lost 3 bases and J 5 bases, leaving 15 bases between the germline ends. Germline loops: CDR1 SGHAT, CDR2 FQNNGV. Clones were sequenced by immunoSEQ multiplex PCR, and TCRdb holds only the in-frame ones, with some missing. This sample carries 550,000 to 800,000 clones, roughly 87% of them seen once, and the ten largest clones take 30% to 40%. The receptor's source is a man aged 18 to 30 in good health. Some clones in this sample may be carry-over from other donors' samples. The specimen sequenced was memory CD8+ T cells from PBMCs. Subset given: CD45RO+ cells pooled with CCR7-negative TemRA cells. The chain uses TRBV11-2 and TRBJ2-3; D is undetermined. Here the CDR3 reads CASSFSVSFIDTQYF. The CDR3 region has the DNA TGTGCCAGCAGCTTTTCGGTTTCCTTTATAGATACGCAGTATTTT. The variable domain in full, completed from reference TRBV11-2 and TRBJ2-3, reads EAGVAQSPRYKIIEKRQSVAFWCNPISGHATLYWYQQILGQGPKLLIQFQNNGVVDDSQLPKDRFSAERLKGVDSTLKIQPAKLEDSAVYLCASSFSVSFIDTQYFGPGTRLTVL.